This TCR beta chain was found in a study of blood T cell repertoires in COVID-19. Study context: The analysed material was cDNA or gDNA that came from T cells, B-cell-depleted T cells, or PBMCs.

Profiling relied on immunoSEQ multiplex PCR, and the TCRdb table lists in-frame clones only, not all of them. This repertoire shows a few hundred thousand clones, approximately 85% found once; its top ten account for less than 8.5%. No more than 2 weeks before study entry, exposed participants had met a case of COVID-19. There are 16 residues in the CDR3. CDR1 and CDR2 (germline): MDHEN, SYDVKM. Trimming at V came to 2 bases and at J to 5 bases, leaving 8 bases not matched to a gene. V is TRBV28 and J is TRBJ2-5; TRBD2 aligns across 10 bases. Sample: PBMCs or T cells enriched from blood (not recorded which). This TCR came from a woman in her 50s who had been exposed to COVID-19. The CDR3 sequence is CASSLRAGGFFETQYF. DNA for the CDR3: TGTGCCAGCAGTTTACGAGCGGGGGGGTTCTTTGAGACCCAGTACTTC. Full variable domain (outside the CDR3, taken from reference TRBV28 and TRBJ2-5): DVKVTQSSRYLVKRTGEKVFLECVQDMDHENMFWYRQDPGLGLRLIYFSYDVKMKEKGDIPEGYSVSREKKERFSLILESASTNQTSMYLCASSLRAGGFFETQYFGPGTRLLVL.